These T cell receptor beta chains were read from a single sample in a study of blood T cells in healthy people across ages. TCRdb passed the 5' RACE reads through MiXCR, listing each CDR3 protein once. In the table there are about 590,000 distinct CDR3 sequences, 25% to 35% of which are singletons. The specimen sequenced was blood. The receptors come from a woman of 80 years or more in good health. CDR3s include the opening cysteine and the closing phenylalanine or tryptophan. Fields, in order: D gene, J gene, clone size, V gene, CDR3 protein, CDR3 DNA. D genes are given only for firm matches. A clone size is listed for some rows: how often the clone was seen (once, few, many), or a class if it is expanded.

TRBD2 TRBJ2-7 - TRBV20-1 CSARDQPGGAYEQYF TGCAGTGCTAGAGATCAGCCGGGGGGAGCCTACGAGCAGTACTTC
- TRBJ1-5 many TRBV7-2 CASSLKLWGPQPQHF TGTGCCAGCAGCTTAAAACTCTGGGGGCCCCAGCCCCAGCATTTT
- TRBJ2-7 many TRBV30 CAWRASWADTSYEQYF TGTGCCTGGAGGGCCAGTTGGGCAGATACCTCCTACGAGCAGTACTTC
TRBD1 TRBJ1-2 many TRBV18 CASSPLTTGGDYGYTF TGTGCCAGCTCACCATTGACGACAGGGGGGGACTATGGCTACACCTTC
- TRBJ1-1 few TRBV29-1 CSVSRTVMNTEAFF TGCAGCGTTTCTCGGACAGTGATGAACACTGAAGCTTTCTTT
TRBD2 TRBJ2-7 many TRBV20-1 CSAGSGGIGGASEQYF TGCAGTGCAGGTAGCGGGGGGATCGGAGGGGCCTCCGAGCAGTACTTC
- TRBJ2-5 many TRBV5-1 CASSLSQGRFQETQYF TGCGCCAGCAGCTTGAGCCAGGGCCGCTTCCAAGAGACCCAGTACTTC
- TRBJ1-6 many TRBV7-9 CASSSDGISYNSPLHF TGTGCCAGCAGCTCGGACGGGATCTCCTATAATTCACCCCTCCACTTT
TRBD2 TRBJ2-3 many TRBV4-2 CASSPIAGSTDTQYF TGTGCCAGCAGCCCGATAGCGGGGAGCACAGATACGCAGTATTTT
- TRBJ2-7 many TRBV4-1 CASSQPGQAPYEQYF TGCGCCAGCAGCCAACCAGGGCAGGCCCCCTACGAGCAGTACTTC
- TRBJ2-7 many TRBV20-1 CSARDRRGRYEQYF TGCAGTGCTAGAGATCGGCGGGGACGCTACGAGCAGTACTTC
- TRBJ1-1 - TRBV6-5 CASLGPGVNTEAFF TGTGCCAGCCTGGGACCTGGAGTGAACACTGAAGCTTTCTTT
TRBD1 TRBJ1-5 many TRBV4-2 CASNQDRGPNQPQHF TGTGCCAGCAACCAGGACAGGGGCCCTAATCAGCCCCAGCATTTT
- TRBJ1-2 many TRBV6-5 CASSPRGTNYGYTF TGTGCCAGCAGTCCCCGGGGCACTAACTATGGCTACACCTTC
- TRBJ1-3 many TRBV12-3/TRBV12-4 CASSLTEGGGNTIYF TGTGCCAGCAGTTTAACGGAGGGGGGTGGAAACACCATATATTTT
TRBD2 TRBJ2-7 - TRBV12-3/TRBV12-4 CASSPGGPAGGHTYEQYF TGTGCCAGCAGCCCCGGGGGACCGGCGGGGGGTCACACCTACGAGCAGTACTTC
- TRBJ2-3 - TRBV30 CAWSAALQTDTQYF TGTGCCTGGAGTGCTGCCCTACAGACAGATACGCAGTATTTT
- TRBJ2-3 - TRBV7-2 CASSLHDDTQYF TGTGCCAGCAGCTTACATGACGATACGCAGTATTTT
TRBD1 TRBJ1-2 many TRBV2 CASNSDRGRSYGYTF TGTGCCAGCAACTCGGACAGGGGGCGGTCTTATGGCTACACCTTC
TRBD1 TRBJ2-7 many TRBV18 CASSPTGQGILEQYF TGTGCCAGCTCACCAACGGGACAGGGGATTTTAGAGCAGTACTTC
TRBD1 TRBJ1-5 many TRBV20-1 CSVGTASNNQPQHF TGCAGTGTCGGGACAGCCTCTAATAATCAGCCCCAGCATTTT
- TRBJ2-1 many TRBV6-1 CASSERSSYTPGEQFF TGTGCCAGCAGTGAACGGTCCTCTTATACTCCGGGGGAGCAGTTCTTC
TRBD2 TRBJ2-3 many TRBV5-1 CASSPIQTSGGPQYF TGCGCCAGCAGCCCCATCCAGACTAGCGGGGGCCCGCAGTATTTT
TRBD1 TRBJ2-6 many TRBV30 CAWNRDRVSGANVLTF TGTGCCTGGAACCGGGACAGGGTCTCTGGGGCCAACGTCCTGACTTTC
- TRBJ2-1 - TRBV29-1 CSVEGPGEQFF TGCAGCGTTGAAGGGCCAGGGGAGCAGTTCTTC
TRBD1 TRBJ2-7 few TRBV19 CASSQDRAAYNEQYF TGTGCCAGTAGTCAGGACAGGGCGGCCTACAATGAGCAGTACTTC
TRBD1 TRBJ1-2 - TRBV12-3/TRBV12-4 CASSNTGAYGYTF TGTGCCAGCAGCAACACAGGGGCATATGGCTACACCTTC
TRBD1 TRBJ2-7 few TRBV7-9 CASGYRGGYEQYF TGTGCCAGCGGTTACAGGGGTGGGTACGAGCAGTACTTC
TRBD1 TRBJ1-6 many TRBV27 CASSLRSTLLQTGVSPLHF TGTGCCAGCAGTTTACGGAGTACCCTCCTACAGACAGGGGTGTCACCCCTCCACTTT
TRBD1 TRBJ1-1 many TRBV27 CASSPVGGGTNTEAFF TGTGCCAGCAGCCCAGTGGGAGGGGGCACGAACACTGAAGCTTTCTTT
- TRBJ2-6 - TRBV27 CASSLTAVGANVLTF TGTGCCAGCAGTCTCACAGCCGTCGGGGCCAACGTCCTGACTTTC
- TRBJ1-5 - TRBV19 CASSSSLSQPQHF TGTGCCAGTAGTTCGTCACTTTCTCAGCCCCAGCATTTT
- TRBJ2-7 few TRBV20-1 CSLIGGRTYEQYF TGCAGTTTAATTGGGGGCAGAACCTACGAGCAGTACTTC
TRBD1 TRBJ2-1 - TRBV12-3/TRBV12-4 CASIWSGQGLNNEQFF TGTGCCAGTATCTGGTCGGGACAGGGACTAAACAATGAGCAGTTCTTC
- TRBJ1-1 - TRBV10-3 CAISERGAGYEAFF TGTGCCATCAGTGAGAGGGGGGCAGGCTATGAAGCTTTCTTT
TRBD2 TRBJ2-1 few TRBV20-1 CSAREVILAGGQFYNEQFF TGCAGTGCTAGAGAGGTTATACTAGCGGGGGGCCAGTTTTACAATGAGCAGTTCTTC
TRBD1 TRBJ1-1 few TRBV20-1 CSGAGTGGAMNTEAFF TGCAGTGGGGCCGGGACAGGGGGCGCGATGAACACTGAAGCTTTCTTT
TRBD1 TRBJ2-7 - TRBV6-1 CASSPDRGRYEQYF TGTGCCAGCAGTCCCGACAGGGGCCGCTACGAGCAGTACTTC
- TRBJ2-1 many TRBV6-1 CASFYNEQFF TGTGCCAGCTTCTACAATGAGCAGTTCTTC
TRBD1 TRBJ1-1 - TRBV5-6 CASSFRDRGNTEAFF TGTGCCAGCAGCTTTCGGGACAGGGGCAACACTGAAGCTTTCTTT
- TRBJ2-3 - TRBV7-2 CASSLPGLSDTQYF TGTGCCAGCAGCCTACCGGGACTCTCAGATACGCAGTATTTT
TRBD1 TRBJ2-7 - TRBV6-1 CASSARQGDEQYF TGTGCCAGCAGTGCGAGACAGGGAGATGAGCAGTACTTC
TRBD1 TRBJ1-1 few TRBV5-1 CASSSQGGHTEAFF TGCGCCAGCAGCAGCCAGGGGGGGCACACTGAAGCTTTCTTT
- TRBJ1-1 - TRBV14 CASSQTGLQNTEAFF TGTGCCAGCAGCCAAACAGGGTTGCAGAACACTGAAGCTTTCTTT
- TRBJ2-6 many TRBV5-1 CASSSDLTASGGANVLTF TGCGCCAGCAGCTCCGATCTAACAGCGTCCGGAGGGGCCAACGTCCTGACTTTC
TRBD1 TRBJ2-3 few TRBV3-1 CASSQMTRTGNTDTQYF TGTGCCAGCAGCCAAATGACTCGGACAGGTAACACAGATACGCAGTATTTT
TRBD1 TRBJ2-3 many TRBV4-2 CASSQLGTGEDTQYF TGTGCCAGCAGCCAACTTGGGACAGGGGAGGATACGCAGTATTTT
- TRBJ2-4 - TRBV5-4 CASSLRGAQDILYF TGCGCCAGCAGCTTGAGGGGGGCGCAGGACATTCTGTACTTC